This T cell receptor (beta chain) was profiled in a study of T-cell memory formation after mild COVID-19. Overall study: In these data, TCR clusters were largely donor specific. Whole-study results and caveats: Certain responding clones were present in pre-infection memory, suggesting participation of cross-reactive memory. Later expanders leaned CD4+, whereas clones that contracted between day 15 and 85 were balanced CD4/CD8.

TCRdb recomputed calls from the 5' RACE reads with MiXCR, one row per CDR3 protein. The data show 200,000 or so distinct CDR3 sequences, 9% to 10% seen once. As concerns this clonotype: Its specificity is not known.

The germline gives CDR1 SGHRS, CDR2 YFSETQ. CDR3 length equals 14 residues. Trimming took 5 bases from V and 7 from J; bases not matched to a gene: 10. The specimen was PBMCs or a T cell subset sorted from them (not recorded which). This TCR derives from a man between 18 and 35 years old who had mild COVID-19 (a few samples of this study predate the infection). Cell type and time point are not known. V usage is TRBV5-1 and J usage is TRBJ1-2, with 8 positions matching TRBD1. The CDR3 here is CASRDAGQGSGYTF. For the CDR3, the DNA is TGCGCCAGCAGGGATGCCGGACAGGGCTCTGGCTACACCTTC.